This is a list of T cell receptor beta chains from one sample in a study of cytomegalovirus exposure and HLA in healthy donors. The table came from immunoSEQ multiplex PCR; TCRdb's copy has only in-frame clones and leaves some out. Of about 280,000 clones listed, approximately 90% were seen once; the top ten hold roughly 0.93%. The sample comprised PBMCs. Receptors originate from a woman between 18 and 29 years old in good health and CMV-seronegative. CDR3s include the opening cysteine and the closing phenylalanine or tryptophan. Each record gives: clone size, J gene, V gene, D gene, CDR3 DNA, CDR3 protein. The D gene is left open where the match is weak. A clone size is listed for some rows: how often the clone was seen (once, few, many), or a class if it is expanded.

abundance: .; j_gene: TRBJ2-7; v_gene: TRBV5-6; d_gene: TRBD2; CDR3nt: TGTGCCAGCAGCCCGGCGGGGGCGGGAGGTTCAGAGCAGTACTTC; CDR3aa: CASSPAGAGGSEQYF
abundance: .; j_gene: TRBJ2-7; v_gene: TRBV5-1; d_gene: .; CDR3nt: TGCGCCAGCAGCTTGGACAGCCTCATGAACTACGAGCAGTACTTC; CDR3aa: CASSLDSLMNYEQYF
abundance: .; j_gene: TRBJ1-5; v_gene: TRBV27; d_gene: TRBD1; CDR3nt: TGTGCCAGCAGTTTAAAGGGACAGGGTGTGCATCAGCCCCAGCATTTT; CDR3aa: CASSLKGQGVHQPQHF
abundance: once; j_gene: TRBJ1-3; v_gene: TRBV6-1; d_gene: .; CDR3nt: TGTGCCAGCAGTGGGACCACAGGGTACTCTGGAAACACCATATATTTT; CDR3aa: CASSGTTGYSGNTIYF
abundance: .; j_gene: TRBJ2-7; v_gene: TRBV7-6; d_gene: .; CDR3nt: TGTGCCAGCAGTGCGGGCTCCTACGAGCAGTACTTC; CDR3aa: CASSAGSYEQYF
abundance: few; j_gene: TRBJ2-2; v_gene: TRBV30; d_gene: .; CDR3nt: TGTGCCTGGAGTGTTAGCTGGTACACCGGGGAGCTGTTTTTT; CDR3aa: CAWSVSWYTGELFF
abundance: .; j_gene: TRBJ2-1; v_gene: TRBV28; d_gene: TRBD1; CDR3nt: TGTGCCAGCAGTTTTCCGGGACAGGGACCCAATGAGCAGTTCTTC; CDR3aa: CASSFPGQGPNEQFF
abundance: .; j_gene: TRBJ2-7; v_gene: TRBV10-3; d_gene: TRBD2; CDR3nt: TGTGCCATAGGGACTAGCGAGACCTACGAGCAGTACTTC; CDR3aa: CAIGTSETYEQYF
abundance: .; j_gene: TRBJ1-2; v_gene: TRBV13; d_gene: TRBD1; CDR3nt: TGTGCCAGCAGCCAACGACAGGGCGATAACTATGGCTACACCTTC; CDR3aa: CASSQRQGDNYGYTF
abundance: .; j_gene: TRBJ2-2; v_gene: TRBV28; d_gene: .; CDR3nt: TGTGCCAGCAGTTTTGCGGGGGCGCCGACCGGGGAGCTGTTTTTT; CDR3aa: CASSFAGAPTGELFF
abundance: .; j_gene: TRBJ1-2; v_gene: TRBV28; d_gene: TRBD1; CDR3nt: TGTGCCAGCAGTAGACCCGGGACAGGCCTCCTGGGCTACACCTTC; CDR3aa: CASSRPGTGLLGYTF
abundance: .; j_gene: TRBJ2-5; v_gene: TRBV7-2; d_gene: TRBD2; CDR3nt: TGTGCCAGCAGCTTAGTAGCGGGAGGGCCGCAGACCCAGTACTTC; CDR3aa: CASSLVAGGPQTQYF
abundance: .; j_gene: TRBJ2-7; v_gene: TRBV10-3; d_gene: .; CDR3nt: TGTGCCATCAGAGGCTCCTCTCGGGACGAGCAGTACTTC; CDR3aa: CAIRGSSRDEQYF
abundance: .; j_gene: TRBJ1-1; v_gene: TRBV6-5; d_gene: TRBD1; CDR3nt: TGTGCCAGCAGCCCCTCAGGGACAGGGGGAAATGAAGCTTTCTTT; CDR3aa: CASSPSGTGGNEAFF
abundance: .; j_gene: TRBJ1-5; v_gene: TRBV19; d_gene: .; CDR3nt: TGTGCCAGTAGTAGGTCGGCGGTCAATCAGCCCCAGCATTTT; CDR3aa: CASSRSAVNQPQHF